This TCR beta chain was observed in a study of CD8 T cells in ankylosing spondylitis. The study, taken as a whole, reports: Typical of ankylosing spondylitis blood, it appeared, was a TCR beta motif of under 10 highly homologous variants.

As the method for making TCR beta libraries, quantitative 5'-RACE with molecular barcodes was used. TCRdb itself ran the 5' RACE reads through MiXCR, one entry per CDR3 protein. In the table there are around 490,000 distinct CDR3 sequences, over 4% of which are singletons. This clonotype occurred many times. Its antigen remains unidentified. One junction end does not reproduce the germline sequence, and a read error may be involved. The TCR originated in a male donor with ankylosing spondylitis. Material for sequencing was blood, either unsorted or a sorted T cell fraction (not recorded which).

Here the CDR3 DNA reads TGTGCCAGCACTGAAAGCGGGGGAAGGGGTTCGGCGCAGTATTTT. Residues: CASTESGGRGSAQYF. This rearrangement joins TRBV6-1 to TRBJ2-3, with 8 bases identical to TRBD2. The CDR3 runs 15 residues. Germline V gene lookup returns CDR1 MNHNS and CDR2 SASEGT.